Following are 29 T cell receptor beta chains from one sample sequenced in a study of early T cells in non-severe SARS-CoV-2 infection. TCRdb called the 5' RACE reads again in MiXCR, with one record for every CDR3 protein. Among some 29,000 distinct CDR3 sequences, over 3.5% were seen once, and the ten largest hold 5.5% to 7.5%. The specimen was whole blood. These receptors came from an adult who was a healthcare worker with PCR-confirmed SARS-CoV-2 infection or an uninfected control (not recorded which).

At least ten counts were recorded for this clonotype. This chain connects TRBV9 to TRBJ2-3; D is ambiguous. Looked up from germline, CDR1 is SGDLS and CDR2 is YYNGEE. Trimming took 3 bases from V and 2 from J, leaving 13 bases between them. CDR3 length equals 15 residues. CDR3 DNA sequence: TGTGCCAGCAGCGCATTGGGCAGGAACACAGATACGCAGTATTTT. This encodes CASSALGRNTDTQYF. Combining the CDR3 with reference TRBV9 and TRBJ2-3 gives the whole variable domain DSGVTQTPKHLITATGQRVTLRCSPRSGDLSVYWYQQSLDQGLQFLIQYYNGEERAKGNILERFSAQQFPDLHSELNLSSLELGDSALYFCASSALGRNTDTQYFGPGTRLTVL.

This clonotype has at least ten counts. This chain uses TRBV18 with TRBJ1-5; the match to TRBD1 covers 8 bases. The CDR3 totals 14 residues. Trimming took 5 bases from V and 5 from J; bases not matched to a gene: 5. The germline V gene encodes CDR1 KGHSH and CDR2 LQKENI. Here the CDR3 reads CASSSDRGYQPQHF. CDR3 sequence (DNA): TGTGCCAGCTCATCCGACAGGGGCTATCAGCCCCAGCATTTT.

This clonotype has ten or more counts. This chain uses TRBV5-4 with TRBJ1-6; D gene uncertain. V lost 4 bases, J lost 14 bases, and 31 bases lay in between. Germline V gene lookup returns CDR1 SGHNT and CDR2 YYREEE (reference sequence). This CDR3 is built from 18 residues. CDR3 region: CASSLGPERPINSLSLHF. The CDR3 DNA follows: TGTGCCAGCAGCCTAGGACCTGAAAGGCCTATTAACTCCCTATCCCTCCACTTT.

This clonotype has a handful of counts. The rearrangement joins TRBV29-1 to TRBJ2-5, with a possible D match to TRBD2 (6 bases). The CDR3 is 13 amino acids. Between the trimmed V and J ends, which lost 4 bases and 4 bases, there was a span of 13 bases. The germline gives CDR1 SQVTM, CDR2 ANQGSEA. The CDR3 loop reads CSVGTTLGETQYF. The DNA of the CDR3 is TGCAGCGTTGGGACTACCCTTGGAGAGACCCAGTACTTC. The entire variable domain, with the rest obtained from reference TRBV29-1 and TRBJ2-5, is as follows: SAVISQKPSRDICQRGTSLTIQCQVDSQVTMMFWYRQQPGQSLTLIATANQGSEATYESGFVIDKFPISRPNLTFSTLTVSNMSPEDSSIYLCSVGTTLGETQYFGPGTRLLVL.

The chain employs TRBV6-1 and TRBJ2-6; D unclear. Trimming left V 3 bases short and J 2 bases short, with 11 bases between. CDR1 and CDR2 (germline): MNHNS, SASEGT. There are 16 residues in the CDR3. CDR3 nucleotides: TGTGCCAGCAGTGATGGTTGGGCAACTGGGGCCAACGTCCTGACTTTC. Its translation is CASSDGWATGANVLTF.

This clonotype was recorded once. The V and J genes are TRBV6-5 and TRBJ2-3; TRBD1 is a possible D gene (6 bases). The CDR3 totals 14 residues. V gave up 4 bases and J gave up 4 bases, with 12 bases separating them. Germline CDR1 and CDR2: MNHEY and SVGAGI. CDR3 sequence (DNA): TGTGCCAGCAGTTTCTCCCAGGGGTCAGATACGCAGTATTTT. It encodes CASSFSQGSDTQYF.

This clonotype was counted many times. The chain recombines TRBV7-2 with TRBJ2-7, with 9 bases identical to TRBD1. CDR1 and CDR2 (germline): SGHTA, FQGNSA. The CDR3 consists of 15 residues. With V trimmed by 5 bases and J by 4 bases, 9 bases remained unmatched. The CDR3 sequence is CASSAQTGGGYEQYF. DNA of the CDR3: TGTGCCAGCAGCGCCCAGACAGGGGGAGGGTACGAGCAGTACTTC. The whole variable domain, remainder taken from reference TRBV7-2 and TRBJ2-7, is GAGVSQSPSNKVTEKGKDVELRCDPISGHTALYWYRQSLGQGLEFLIYFQGNSAPDKSGLPSDRFSAERTGGSVSTLTIQRTQQEDSAVYLCASSAQTGGGYEQYFGPGTRLTVT.

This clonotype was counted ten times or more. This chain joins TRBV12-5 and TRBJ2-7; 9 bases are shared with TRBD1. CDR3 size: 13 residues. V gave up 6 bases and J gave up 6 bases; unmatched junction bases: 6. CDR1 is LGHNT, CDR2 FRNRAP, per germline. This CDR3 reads CASGRDRAAEQYF. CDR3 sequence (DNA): TGTGCTAGTGGGAGGGACAGGGCCGCCGAGCAGTACTTC.

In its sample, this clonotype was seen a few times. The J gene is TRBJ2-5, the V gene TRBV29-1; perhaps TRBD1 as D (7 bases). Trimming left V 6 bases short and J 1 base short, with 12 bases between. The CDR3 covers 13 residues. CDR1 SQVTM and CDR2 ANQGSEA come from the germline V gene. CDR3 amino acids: CSVEGTVQETQYF. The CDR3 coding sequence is TGCAGCGTGGAGGGGACAGTCCAAGAGACCCAGTACTTC.

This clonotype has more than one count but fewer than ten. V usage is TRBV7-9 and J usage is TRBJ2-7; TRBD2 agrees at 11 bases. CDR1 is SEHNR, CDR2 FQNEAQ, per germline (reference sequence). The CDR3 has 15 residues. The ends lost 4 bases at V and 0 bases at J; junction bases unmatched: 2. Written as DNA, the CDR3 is TGTGCCAGCAGCTCGACTAGCGGGGTCTCCTACGAGCAGTACTTC. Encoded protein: CASSSTSGVSYEQYF.

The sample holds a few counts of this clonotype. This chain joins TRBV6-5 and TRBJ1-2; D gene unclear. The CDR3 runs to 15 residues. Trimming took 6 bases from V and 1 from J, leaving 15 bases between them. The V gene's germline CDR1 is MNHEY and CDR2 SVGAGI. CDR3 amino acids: CASSPHAQLNYGYTF. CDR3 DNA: TGTGCCAGCAGCCCCCACGCCCAGCTTAACTATGGCTACACCTTC.

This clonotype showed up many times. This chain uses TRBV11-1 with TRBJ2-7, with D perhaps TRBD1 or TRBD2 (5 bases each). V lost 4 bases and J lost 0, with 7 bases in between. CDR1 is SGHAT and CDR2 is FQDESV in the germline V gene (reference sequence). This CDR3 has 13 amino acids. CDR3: CASSWDVSYEQYF. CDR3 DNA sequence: TGTGCCAGCAGCTGGGACGTCTCCTACGAGCAGTACTTC.

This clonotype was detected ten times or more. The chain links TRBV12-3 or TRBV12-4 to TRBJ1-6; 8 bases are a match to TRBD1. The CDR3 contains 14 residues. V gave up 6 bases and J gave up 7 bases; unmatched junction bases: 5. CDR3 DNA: TGTGCCAGCAGCGACAGGGGACCGAATTCACCCCTCCACTTT. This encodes CASSDRGPNSPLHF.

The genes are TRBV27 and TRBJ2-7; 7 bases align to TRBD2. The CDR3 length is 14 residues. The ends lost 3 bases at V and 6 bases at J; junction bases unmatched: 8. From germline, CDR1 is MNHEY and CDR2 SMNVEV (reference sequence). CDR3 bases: TGTGCCAGCAGTTTTTTCGCGGGAGCCGGCGAGCAGTACTTC. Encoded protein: CASSFFAGAGEQYF.

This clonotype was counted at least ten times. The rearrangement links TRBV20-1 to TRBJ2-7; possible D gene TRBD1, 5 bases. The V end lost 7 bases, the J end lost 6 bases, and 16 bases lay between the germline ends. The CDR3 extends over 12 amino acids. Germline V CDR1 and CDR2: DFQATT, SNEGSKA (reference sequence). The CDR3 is CSVGQGPSEQYF. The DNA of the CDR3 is TGCAGTGTAGGGCAGGGCCCGAGCGAGCAGTACTTC.

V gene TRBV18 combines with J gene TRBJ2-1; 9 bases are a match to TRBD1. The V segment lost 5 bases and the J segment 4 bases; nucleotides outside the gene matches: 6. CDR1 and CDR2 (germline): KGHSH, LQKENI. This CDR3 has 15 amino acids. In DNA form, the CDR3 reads TGTGCCAGCTCATGGGGACAGGGTTCGTACAATGAGCAGTTCTTC. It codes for CASSWGQGSYNEQFF.

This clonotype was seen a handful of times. The CDR3 sequence is CASSQKANTEAFF. DNA of the CDR3: TGTGCCAGCAGCCAGAAGGCGAACACTGAAGCTTTCTTT. The chain couples TRBV3-1 to TRBJ1-1, with D uncertain. Trimming removed 3 bases from V and 1 base from J, with 6 bases in between. Per the germline V gene, CDR1 is LGHDT and CDR2 is YNNKEL (reference sequence). The CDR3 consists of 13 residues.

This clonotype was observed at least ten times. The CDR3 region is CASSDIQGANEKLFF. CDR3 DNA: TGCGCCAGCAGCGACATACAGGGGGCGAATGAAAAACTGTTTTTT. This chain connects TRBV5-1 to TRBJ1-4; 9 nucleotides line up with TRBD1. Germline assignment: CDR1 SGHRS and CDR2 YFSETQ. Trimming cost V 4 bases and J 5 bases; bases outside gene matches: 6. CDR3 length: 15 residues.

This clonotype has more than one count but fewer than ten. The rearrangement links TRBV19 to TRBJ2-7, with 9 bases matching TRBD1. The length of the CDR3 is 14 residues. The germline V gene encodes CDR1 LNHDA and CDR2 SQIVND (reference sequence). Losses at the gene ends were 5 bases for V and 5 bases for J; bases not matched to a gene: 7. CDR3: CASSHRGHRDEQYF. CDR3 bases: TGTGCCAGTAGTCACAGGGGGCATCGGGACGAGCAGTACTTC.

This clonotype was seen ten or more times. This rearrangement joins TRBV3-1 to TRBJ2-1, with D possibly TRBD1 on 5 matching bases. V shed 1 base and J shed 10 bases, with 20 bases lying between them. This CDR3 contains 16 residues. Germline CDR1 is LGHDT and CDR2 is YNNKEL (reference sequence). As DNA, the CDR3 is TGTGCCAGCAGCCAAGGAAATACAGGCCCCAACACCGAGCAGTTCTTC. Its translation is CASSQGNTGPNTEQFF.

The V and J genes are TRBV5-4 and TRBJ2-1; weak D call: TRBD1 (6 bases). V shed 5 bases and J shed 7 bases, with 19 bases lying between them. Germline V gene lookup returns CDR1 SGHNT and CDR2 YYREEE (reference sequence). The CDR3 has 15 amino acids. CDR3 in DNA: TGTGCCAGCAGTCACGCCCGAGATGGACAGAATGAGCAGTTCTTC. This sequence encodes CASSHARDGQNEQFF.

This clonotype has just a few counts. CDR3 in DNA: TGTGCCAGCAGTTTGACAGGGGGGCCGGTCACCGGGGAGCTGTTTTTT. This encodes CASSLTGGPVTGELFF. The V and J genes are TRBV12-3 or TRBV12-4 and TRBJ2-2; 9 positions match TRBD1. The CDR3 loop spans 16 amino acids. The V and J ends lost 3 bases and 4 bases, in that order; junction bases with no gene match: 6.

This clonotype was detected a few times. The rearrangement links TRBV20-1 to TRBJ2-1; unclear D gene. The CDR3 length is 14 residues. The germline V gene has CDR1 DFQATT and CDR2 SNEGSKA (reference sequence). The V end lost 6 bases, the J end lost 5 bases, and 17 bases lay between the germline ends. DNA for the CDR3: TGCAGTGCGAACGGACGCATAATAAACAATGAGCAGTTCTTC. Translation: CSANGRIINNEQFF.

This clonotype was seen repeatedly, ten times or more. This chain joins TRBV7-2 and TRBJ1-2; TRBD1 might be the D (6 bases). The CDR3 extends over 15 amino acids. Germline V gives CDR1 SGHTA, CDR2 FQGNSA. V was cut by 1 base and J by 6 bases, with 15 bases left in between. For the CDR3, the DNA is TGTGCCAGCAGCTTAGGGCCACAGGGATCGGATGGCTACACCTTC. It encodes CASSLGPQGSDGYTF. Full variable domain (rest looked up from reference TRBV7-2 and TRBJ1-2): GAGVSQSPSNKVTEKGKDVELRCDPISGHTALYWYRQSLGQGLEFLIYFQGNSAPDKSGLPSDRFSAERTGGSVSTLTIQRTQQEDSAVYLCASSLGPQGSDGYTFGSGTRLTVV.

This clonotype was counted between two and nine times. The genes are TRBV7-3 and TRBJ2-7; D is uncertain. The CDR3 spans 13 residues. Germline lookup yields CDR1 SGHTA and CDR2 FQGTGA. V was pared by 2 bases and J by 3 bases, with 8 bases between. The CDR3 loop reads CASSLSPLYEQYF. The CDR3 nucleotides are TGTGCCAGCAGCTTATCCCCTCTCTACGAGCAGTACTTC.

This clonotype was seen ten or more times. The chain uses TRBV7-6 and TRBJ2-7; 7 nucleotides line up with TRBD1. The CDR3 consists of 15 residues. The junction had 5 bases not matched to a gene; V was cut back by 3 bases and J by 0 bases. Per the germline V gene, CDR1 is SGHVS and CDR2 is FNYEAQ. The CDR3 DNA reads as TGTGCCAGCAGCTTGCAGACAGGGTACTCCTACGAGCAGTACTTC. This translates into CASSLQTGYSYEQYF.

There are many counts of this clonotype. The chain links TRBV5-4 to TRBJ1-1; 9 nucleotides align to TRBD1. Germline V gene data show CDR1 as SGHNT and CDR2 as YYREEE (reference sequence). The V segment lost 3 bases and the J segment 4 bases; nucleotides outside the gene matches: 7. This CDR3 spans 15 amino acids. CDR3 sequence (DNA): TGTGCCAGCAGCTCCTGGACAGGGGTGACCACTGAAGCTTTCTTT. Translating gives CASSSWTGVTTEAFF.

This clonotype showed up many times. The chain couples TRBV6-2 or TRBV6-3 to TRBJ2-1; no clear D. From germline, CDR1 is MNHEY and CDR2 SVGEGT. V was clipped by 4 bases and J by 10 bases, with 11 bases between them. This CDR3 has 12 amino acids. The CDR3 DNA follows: TGTGCCAGCAGTTTAGGCGGCAAGGAGCAGTTCTTC. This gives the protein CASSLGGKEQFF.

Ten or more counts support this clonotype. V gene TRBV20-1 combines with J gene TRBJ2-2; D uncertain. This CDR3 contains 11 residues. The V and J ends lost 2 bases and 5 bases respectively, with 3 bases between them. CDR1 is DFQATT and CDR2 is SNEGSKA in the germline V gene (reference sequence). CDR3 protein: CSARRTGELFF. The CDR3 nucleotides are TGCAGTGCTAGACGTACCGGGGAGCTGTTTTTT.